The 30 T cell receptor beta chains listed next were all sequenced from one sample in a study of graft-versus-host responses after intestinal transplantation. Measured with immunoSEQ multiplex PCR; TCRdb has only the in-frame clones, and not every one. The sample holds about 51,000 clones; 89% are singletons and the top ten take around 0.6%. No antigen is known for these receptors. The sample consisted of unstimulated CD4+ T cells sorted from spleen or lymph node cells, taken before transplant. These TCRs come from a human donor who was the organ donor for an intestinal transplant.

The V and J genes are TRBV28 and TRBJ2-4; 8 bases map to TRBD1. J gave up 10 bases and V 7 bases, and 15 bases lay outside the gene matches. The CDR3 is 15 residues long. CDR1 and CDR2 from the germline V gene are MDHEN and SYDVKM. For the CDR3, the DNA is TGTGCCAGCACTAGGCTATTTGGGACAGGAGAAATTCAGTACTTC. This translates into CASTRLFGTGEIQYF.

The chain has TRBV5-1 and TRBJ1-5, with 10 bases aligning to TRBD1. CDR3 length: 15 residues. V gave up 4 bases and J gave up 3 bases; unmatched junction bases: 4. Per the germline V gene, CDR1 is SGHRS and CDR2 is YFSETQ. CDR3 residues: CASSEGTGDNQPQHF. In DNA form, the CDR3 reads TGCGCCAGCAGCGAGGGGACAGGGGACAATCAGCCCCAGCATTTT. Full variable domain (missing parts from reference TRBV5-1 and TRBJ1-5): KAGVTQTPRYLIKTRGQQVTLSCSPISGHRSVSWYQQTPGQGLQFLFEYFSETQRNKGNFPGRFSGRQFSNSRSEMNVSTLELGDSALYLCASSEGTGDNQPQHFGDGTRLSIL.

V usage is TRBV30 and J usage is TRBJ2-3, with TRBD2 identical over 8 bases. Germline V gene sequence: CDR1 GTSNPN, CDR2 SVGIG (reference sequence). With V trimmed by 0 bases and J by 4 bases, 9 bases remained unmatched. CDR3 size: 16 residues. The CDR3 is CAWSVGLASLADTQYF. The DNA for the CDR3 is TGTGCCTGGAGTGTCGGACTAGCCTCTTTGGCAGATACGCAGTATTTT. The whole variable domain, remainder taken from reference TRBV30 and TRBJ2-3, is SQTIHQWPATLVQPVGSPLSLECTVEGTSNPNLYWYRQAAGRGLQLLFYSVGIGQISSEVPQNLSASRPQDRQFILSSKKLLLSDSGFYLCAWSVGLASLADTQYFGPGTRLTVL.

The chain couples TRBV6-1 to TRBJ1-1, with a tentative D call TRBD1 (5 bases). Germline V gene data show CDR1 as MNHNS and CDR2 as SASEGT. CDR3 length: 16 amino acids. V lost 0 bases and J lost 0, with 11 bases in between. The CDR3 sequence is CASSEAWGVMNTEAFF. The CDR3 DNA reads TGTGCCAGCAGTGAAGCGTGGGGGGTCATGAACACTGAAGCTTTCTTT.

The V call is TRBV6-1, the J call TRBJ1-5; no reliable D call. Germline V lookup: CDR1 MNHNS, CDR2 SASEGT. The ends were cut back, 4 bases at V and 6 bases at J, with 10 bases in the middle. The CDR3 consists of 13 residues. CDR3 region: CASSVLGVQPQHF. The CDR3 DNA reads as TGTGCCAGCAGTGTTCTGGGCGTTCAGCCCCAGCATTTT.

The chain uses TRBV25-1 and TRBJ2-2; TRBD2 agrees at 7 bases. Looked up from germline, CDR1 is MGHDK and CDR2 is SYGVNS. The CDR3 length is 14 residues. V shed 2 bases and J 8 bases; nucleotides not matched to a gene: 5. CDR3 in DNA: TGTGCCAGCAGTGAACAGGGAGGGGCGGGGGAGCTGTTTTTT. Protein product: CASSEQGGAGELFF.

V is TRBV7-8 and J is TRBJ2-7; D call uncertain. The CDR3 is 16 amino acids. Germline lookup yields CDR1 SGHVS and CDR2 FQNEAQ. Deletions cut 1 base from V and 3 bases from J, with 16 bases between. The CDR3 loop reads CASSLVVLGTRYEQYF. The CDR3 DNA follows: TGTGCCAGCAGCTTAGTTGTTTTGGGCACCCGCTACGAGCAGTACTTC.

The genes are TRBV28 and TRBJ1-2; no reliable D call. The germline V and J ends were trimmed by 4 bases and 4 bases, with 4 bases remaining between them. The CDR3 is 11 residues long. The germline V gene has CDR1 MDHEN and CDR2 SYDVKM. CDR3 nucleotides: TGTGCCAGCAGTTACAGCTATGGCTACACCTTC. Amino acid sequence: CASSYSYGYTF.

The gene calls are TRBV29-1 and TRBJ2-3, with a possible D match to TRBD2 (6 bases). V lost 4 bases to trimming and J lost 2 bases, with 16 bases between them. CDR1 is SQVTM and CDR2 is ANQGSEA in the germline V gene. CDR3 length: 15 amino acids. The CDR3: CSVGAAGGSTDTQYF. The DNA of the CDR3 is TGCAGCGTTGGAGCGGCAGGAGGGTCCACAGATACGCAGTATTTT.

The chain recombines TRBV28 with TRBJ2-1; TRBD2 agrees at 8 bases. CDR1 is MDHEN and CDR2 is SYDVKM in the germline V gene. The CDR3 totals 14 residues. V was pared by 7 bases and J by 8 bases, with 10 bases of the junction left unmatched. The DNA for the CDR3 is TGTGCCAGCATGATCCGCGGGAGGTCCCATGAGCAGTTCTTC. Translation: CASMIRGRSHEQFF. Combining the CDR3 with reference TRBV28 and TRBJ2-1 gives the whole variable domain DVKVTQSSRYLVKRTGEKVFLECVQDMDHENMFWYRQDPGLGLRLIYFSYDVKMKEKGDIPEGYSVSREKKERFSLILESASTNQTSMYLCASMIRGRSHEQFFGPGTRLTVL.

This clone has only one observation. The chain links TRBV7-8 to TRBJ2-7; D is perhaps TRBD1 (6 bases). V was shortened by 0 bases and J by 1 base, with 10 bases between the two germline ends. The CDR3 totals 15 residues. Germline V lookup: CDR1 SGHVS, CDR2 FQNEAQ. The chain's CDR3 is CASSLAPRGSYEQYF. The CDR3 DNA reads TGTGCCAGCAGCTTAGCGCCCAGGGGATCCTACGAGCAGTACTTC.

There are a few counts of this clone. The chain has TRBV19 and TRBJ1-5; unclear D gene. V was clipped by 3 bases and J by 4 bases, with 7 bases between them. The CDR3 consists of 13 residues. Germline V gene sequence: CDR1 LNHDA, CDR2 SQIVND (reference sequence). CDR3 sequence reads: CASSILRNQPQHF. The CDR3 nucleotides read TGTGCCAGTAGTATCCTGAGAAATCAGCCCCAGCATTTT.

J is TRBJ1-5 and V is TRBV27; 9 bases match TRBD1. The J segment lost 7 bases and the V segment lost 6 bases, leaving 10 bases of the junction unmatched. The CDR3 is made up of 15 amino acids. Germline CDR1 and CDR2: MNHEY and SMNVEV (reference sequence). CDR3 protein: CASRLQGAGGQPQHF. Here the CDR3 DNA reads TGTGCCAGCAGACTACAGGGGGCGGGGGGACAGCCCCAGCATTTT.

The J gene is TRBJ1-1, the V gene TRBV6-6; D is ambiguous. CDR1 and CDR2 from the germline V gene are MNHNY and SVGAGI (reference sequence). V lost 4 bases to trimming and J lost 4 bases, with 13 bases between them. This CDR3 spans 14 amino acids. The chain's CDR3 is CASSSAKTITEAFF. The CDR3 DNA is TGTGCCAGCAGTTCCGCTAAAACCATCACTGAAGCTTTCTTT.

This rearrangement joins TRBV15 to TRBJ1-5; perhaps TRBD1 as D (5 bases). V lost 0 bases and J lost 7, with 13 bases in between. In germline, CDR1 is LNHNV, CDR2 YYDKDF (reference sequence). The CDR3 spans 15 residues. CDR3 sequence: CATSRDAGNIQPQHF. CDR3 bases: TGTGCCACCAGCAGAGATGCAGGGAACATCCAGCCCCAGCATTTT.

V and J are TRBV29-1 and TRBJ2-1; TRBD2 might be the D (6 bases). The V and J ends lost 6 bases and 0 bases respectively, with 21 bases between them. The CDR3 contains 17 residues. CDR1 is SQVTM and CDR2 is ANQGSEA in the germline V gene. This chain's CDR3 is CSVLSPSPGSSYNEQFF. In DNA form, the CDR3 reads TGCAGCGTCCTTAGTCCTTCACCCGGGAGCTCCTACAATGAGCAGTTCTTC.

The chain carries TRBV18 and TRBJ1-1, with a tentative D call TRBD1 (6 bases). This CDR3 is 13 amino acids long. V shed 3 bases and J shed 1 base, with 6 bases lying between them. From germline, CDR1 is KGHSH and CDR2 LQKENI. In nucleotides, the CDR3 is TGTGCCAGCTCACCGGGACAGAACACTGAAGCTTTCTTT. Amino acid sequence: CASSPGQNTEAFF.

The chain joins TRBV7-8 to TRBJ2-3; 7 nucleotides line up with TRBD2. CDR3 size: 17 residues. The ends lost 2 bases at V and 0 bases at J; junction bases unmatched: 8. Germline values: CDR1 SGHVS, CDR2 FQNEAQ. The CDR3 region is CASSLLRTRPSTDTQYF. In nucleotides, the CDR3 is TGTGCCAGCAGCTTACTTCGGACTAGACCTAGCACAGATACGCAGTATTTT.

V is TRBV6-1 and J is TRBJ2-5, with 9 bases aligning to TRBD2. The CDR3 contains 13 residues. Germline CDR1 reads MNHNS; CDR2 reads SASEGT. The J segment lost 6 bases and the V segment lost 7 bases, leaving 6 bases of the junction unmatched. CDR3 sequence reads: CASTPSGRQTQYF. The CDR3 DNA follows: TGTGCCAGCACGCCCAGCGGGAGGCAGACCCAGTACTTC.

V gene TRBV5-1 combines with J gene TRBJ1-2; D unresolved. This CDR3 is 14 amino acids long. V was pared by 0 bases and J by 5 bases, with 11 bases between. From germline, CDR1 is SGHRS and CDR2 YFSETQ. The CDR3 sequence: CASSLDNNVYGYTF. The CDR3 nucleotides are TGCGCCAGCAGCTTGGATAACAACGTTTATGGCTACACCTTC. Filled out from reference TRBV5-1 and TRBJ1-2, the complete variable domain reads KAGVTQTPRYLIKTRGQQVTLSCSPISGHRSVSWYQQTPGQGLQFLFEYFSETQRNKGNFPGRFSGRQFSNSRSEMNVSTLELGDSALYLCASSLDNNVYGYTFGSGTRLTVV.

J is TRBJ1-5 and V is TRBV5-5; 9 nucleotides line up with TRBD1. Germline assignment: CDR1 SGHKS and CDR2 YYEKEE (reference sequence). The junction had 2 bases not matched to a gene; V was cut back by 0 bases and J by 4 bases. The CDR3 covers 15 residues. The CDR3 is CASSLVGTGNQPQHF. The CDR3 DNA is TGTGCCAGCAGCTTGGTGGGGACAGGGAATCAGCCCCAGCATTTT.

To note about this clone: The junction departs from germline at one end; a sequencing error may be responsible. The chain joins TRBV6-5 to TRBJ2-7, with 9 bases aligning to TRBD2. CDR3 length: 14 amino acids. From germline, CDR1 is MNHEY and CDR2 SVGAGI. In nucleotides, the CDR3 is TGTGCCAGCAGCCAAGGGGCGGGAGGGTACGGGCAGTACTTC. Translated, it gives CASSQGAGGYGQYF.

This clone was recorded only once. The chain joins TRBV14 to TRBJ1-2; D not certain. The ends were cut back, 1 base at V and 4 bases at J, with 13 bases in the middle. The CDR3 is 15 residues long. Germline CDR1 and CDR2: SGHDN and FVKESK. The chain's CDR3 is CASSQGPRTRYGYTF. CDR3 coding DNA: TGTGCCAGCAGCCAAGGACCCCGGACTCGCTATGGCTACACCTTC.

The V and J genes are TRBV5-5 and TRBJ2-2, with 12 bases identical to TRBD2. Germline V lookup: CDR1 SGHKS, CDR2 YYEKEE (reference sequence). There are 17 residues in the CDR3. Germline trimming cut 7 bases from V and 1 base from J; bases unmatched to any gene: 8. CDR3 coding DNA: TGTGCCAGCTACCCTGGACTAGCGGGGCTGAACACCGGGGAGCTGTTTTTT. Translation: CASYPGLAGLNTGELFF.

The chain joins TRBV7-2 to TRBJ1-4, with 11 positions matching TRBD1. Germline V CDR1 and CDR2: SGHTA, FQGNSA. V was clipped by 5 bases and J by 8 bases; unmatched bases: 4. There are 14 residues in the CDR3. CDR3 residues: CASSRDRGYEKLFF. The DNA of the CDR3 is TGTGCCAGCAGCCGGGACAGGGGGTACGAAAAACTGTTTTTT.

The count of this clone is one. The V gene is TRBV29-1, the J gene TRBJ2-7; 11 bases agree with TRBD2. Germline V gene sequence: CDR1 SQVTM, CDR2 ANQGSEA. The junction had 4 bases not matched to a gene; V was cut back by 6 bases and J by 0 bases. The CDR3 is 14 residues long. The CDR3 nucleotides read TGCAGCGTGGTCACTAGCGGGAGCTCCTACGAGCAGTACTTC. As protein: CSVVTSGSSYEQYF.

The rearrangement joins TRBV2 to TRBJ1-1; D is undetermined. Per the germline V gene, CDR1 is SNHLY and CDR2 is FYNNEI. This CDR3 has 13 amino acids. V was shortened by 1 base and J by 1 base, with 4 bases between the two germline ends. Here the CDR3 reads CASSEEANTEAFF. The CDR3 DNA reads TGTGCCAGCAGTGAAGAAGCGAACACTGAAGCTTTCTTT.

This clone appeared once. The rearrangement uses TRBV9 and TRBJ2-3; 13 bases match TRBD2. Germline assignment: CDR1 SGDLS and CDR2 YYNGEE. The ends lost 4 bases at V and 2 bases at J; junction bases unmatched: 7. The CDR3 spans 17 residues. For the CDR3, the DNA is TGTGCCAGCAGCCCGCGGACTAGCGGGGGATACACAGATACGCAGTATTTT. It codes for CASSPRTSGGYTDTQYF.

V usage is TRBV7-2 and J usage is TRBJ2-1; D might be TRBD2 (5 bases). The CDR3 consists of 12 residues. With 4 bases removed from V and 6 bases from J, the gap between germline ends came to 7 bases. The germline V gene encodes CDR1 SGHTA and CDR2 FQGNSA. CDR3 sequence reads: CASSSTSNEQFF. Written as DNA, the CDR3 is TGTGCCAGCAGCTCCACTAGCAATGAGCAGTTCTTC.

The V call is TRBV10-3, the J call TRBJ1-2; 11 bases are shared with TRBD1. CDR3 length: 19 residues. J lost 3 bases, V lost 5 bases, and 17 bases had no gene match. Per germline, CDR1 ENHRY and CDR2 SYGVKD. CDR3 residues: CAISRDREDRGRGYYGYTF. CDR3 in DNA: TGTGCCATCAGTCGTGACCGGGAGGACAGGGGGCGCGGGTACTATGGCTACACCTTC.